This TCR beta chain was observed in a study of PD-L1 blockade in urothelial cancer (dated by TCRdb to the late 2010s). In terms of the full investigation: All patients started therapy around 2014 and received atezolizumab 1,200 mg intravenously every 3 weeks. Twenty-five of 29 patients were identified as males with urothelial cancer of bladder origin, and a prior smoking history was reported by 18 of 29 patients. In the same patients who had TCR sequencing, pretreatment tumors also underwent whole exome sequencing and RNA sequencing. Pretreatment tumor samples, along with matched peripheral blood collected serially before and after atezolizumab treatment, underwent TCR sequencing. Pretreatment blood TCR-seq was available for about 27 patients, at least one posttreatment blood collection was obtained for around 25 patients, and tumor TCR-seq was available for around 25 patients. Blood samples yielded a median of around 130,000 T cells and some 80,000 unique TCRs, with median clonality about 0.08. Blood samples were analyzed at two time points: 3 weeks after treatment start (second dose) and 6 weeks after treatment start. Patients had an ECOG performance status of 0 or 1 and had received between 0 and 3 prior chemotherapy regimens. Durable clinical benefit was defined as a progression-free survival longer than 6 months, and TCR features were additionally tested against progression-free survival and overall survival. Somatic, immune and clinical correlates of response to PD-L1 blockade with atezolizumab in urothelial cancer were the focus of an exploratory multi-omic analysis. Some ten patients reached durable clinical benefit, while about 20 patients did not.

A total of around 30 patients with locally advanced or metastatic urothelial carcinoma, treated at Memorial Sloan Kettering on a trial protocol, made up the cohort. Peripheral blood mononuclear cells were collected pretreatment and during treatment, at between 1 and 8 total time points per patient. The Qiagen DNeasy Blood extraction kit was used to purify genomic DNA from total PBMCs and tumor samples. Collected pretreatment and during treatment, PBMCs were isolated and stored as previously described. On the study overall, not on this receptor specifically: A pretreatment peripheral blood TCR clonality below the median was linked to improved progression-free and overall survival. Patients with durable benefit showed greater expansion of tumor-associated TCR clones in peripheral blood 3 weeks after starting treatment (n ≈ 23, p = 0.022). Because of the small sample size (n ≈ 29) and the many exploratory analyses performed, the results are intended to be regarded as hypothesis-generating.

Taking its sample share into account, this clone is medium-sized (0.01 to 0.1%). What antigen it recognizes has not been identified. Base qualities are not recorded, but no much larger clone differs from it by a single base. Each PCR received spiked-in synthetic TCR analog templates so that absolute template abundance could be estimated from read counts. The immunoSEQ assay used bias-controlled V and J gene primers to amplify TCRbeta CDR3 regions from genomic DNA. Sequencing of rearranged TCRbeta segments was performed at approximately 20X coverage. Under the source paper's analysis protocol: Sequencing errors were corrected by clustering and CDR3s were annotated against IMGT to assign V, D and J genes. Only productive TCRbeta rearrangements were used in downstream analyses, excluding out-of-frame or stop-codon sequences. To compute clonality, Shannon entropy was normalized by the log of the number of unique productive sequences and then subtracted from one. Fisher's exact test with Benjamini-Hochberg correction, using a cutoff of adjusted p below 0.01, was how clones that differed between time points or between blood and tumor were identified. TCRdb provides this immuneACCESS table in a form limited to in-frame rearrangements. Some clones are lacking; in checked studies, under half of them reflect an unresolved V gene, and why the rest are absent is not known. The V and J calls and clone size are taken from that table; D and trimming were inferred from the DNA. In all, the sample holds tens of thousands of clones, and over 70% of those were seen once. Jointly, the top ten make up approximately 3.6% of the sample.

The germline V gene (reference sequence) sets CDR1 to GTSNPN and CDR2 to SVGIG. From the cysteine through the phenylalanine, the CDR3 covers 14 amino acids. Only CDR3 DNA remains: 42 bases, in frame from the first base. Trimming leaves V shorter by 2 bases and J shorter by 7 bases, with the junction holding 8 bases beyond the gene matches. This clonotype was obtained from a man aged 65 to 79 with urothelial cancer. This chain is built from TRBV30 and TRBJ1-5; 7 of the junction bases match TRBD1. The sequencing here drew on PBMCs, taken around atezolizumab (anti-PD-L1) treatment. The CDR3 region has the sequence CAWSSQGGWQPQHF. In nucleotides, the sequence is TGTGCCTGGAGTAGTCAGGGGGGCTGGCAGCCCCAGCATTTT.